These 6 T cell receptor beta chains came from one sample sequenced in a study of regulatory T cells in long-lasting Graves disease. Both iRepertoire HTBI primers and Arm-PCR of CDR3 regions were used to build the TCR beta libraries. One entry per CDR3 protein, called by TCRdb with MiXCR from the multiplex PCR reads. Here the sample spans a few hundred thousand distinct CDR3 sequences, approximately 23% being singletons. Sample time point: persistent/refractory GD, antithyroid drugs over 5 years with positive TRAb. Making the TCR library involved RNA that had been extracted from PBMCs. Sequences were derived from peripheral blood mononuclear cells (PBMCs), sampled when the disease was refractory, from a patient treated with antithyroid drugs. The receptors derive from a female donor with Graves disease.

The J gene is TRBJ2-7, the V gene TRBV20-1; D remains unclear. The CDR3 is 13 residues long. CDR1 and CDR2 from the germline V gene are DFQATT and SNEGSKA (reference sequence). Trimming stripped 0 bases from V and 4 bases from J, with 10 bases between. The CDR3 reads CSARDTDRYEQYF. DNA for the CDR3: TGCAGTGCTAGAGATACGGATAGATACGAGCAGTACTTC.

The V gene is TRBV7-2, the J gene TRBJ2-7; 8 nucleotides agree with TRBD2. Trimming cost V 5 bases and J 6 bases; bases outside gene matches: 12. Germline CDR1 and CDR2: SGHTA and FQGNSA. The CDR3 totals 15 residues. The CDR3 is CASSPTRGVKGEQYF. CDR3 bases: TGTGCCAGCAGCCCAACGCGGGGGGTAAAGGGCGAGCAGTACTTC.

In this sample, this clonotype turned up many times. This chain joins TRBV9 and TRBJ1-1; a weak D match, TRBD1 (6 bases). V was cut by 3 bases and J by 0 bases, with 9 bases left in between. CDR3 length equals 14 residues. Per the germline V gene, CDR1 is SGDLS and CDR2 is YYNGEE. The CDR3, as DNA: TGTGCCAGCAGCGCCGGACAGATGAACACTGAAGCTTTCTTT. Translation: CASSAGQMNTEAFF.

The V gene is TRBV9, the J gene TRBJ1-1, with D possibly TRBD1 on 6 matching bases. The CDR3 has 16 residues. Trimming stripped 3 bases from V and 1 base from J, with 16 bases between. The germline CDR1 and CDR2 sequences are SGDLS and YYNGEE. The CDR3 bases are TGTGCCAGCAGCGACCTGAGGAGGGGGGAGAACACTGAAGCTTTCTTT. It is translated as CASSDLRRGENTEAFF.

This clonotype came up a few times. This chain uses TRBV7-9 with TRBJ1-1, with D possibly being TRBD1 (6 bases). Germline V gives CDR1 SEHNR, CDR2 FQNEAQ (reference sequence). Trimming removed 5 bases at V and 1 base at J, with 20 bases between. CDR3 length: 17 residues. CDR3 loop: CASSPLISWGQNTEAFF. The DNA for the CDR3 is TGTGCCAGCAGCCCCCTCATTTCCTGGGGGCAGAACACTGAAGCTTTCTTT.

This clonotype appeared a few times. In DNA form, the CDR3 reads TGTGCCAGCAGCCAGCTGGGGGCAACTAATGAAAAACTGTTTTTT. As protein: CASSQLGATNEKLFF. The chain links TRBV14 to TRBJ1-4; D is perhaps TRBD1 (5 bases). This CDR3 contains 15 residues. Looked up from germline, CDR1 is SGHDN and CDR2 is FVKESK. The V end was cut by 3 bases, the J end by 0 bases, with 8 bases between.